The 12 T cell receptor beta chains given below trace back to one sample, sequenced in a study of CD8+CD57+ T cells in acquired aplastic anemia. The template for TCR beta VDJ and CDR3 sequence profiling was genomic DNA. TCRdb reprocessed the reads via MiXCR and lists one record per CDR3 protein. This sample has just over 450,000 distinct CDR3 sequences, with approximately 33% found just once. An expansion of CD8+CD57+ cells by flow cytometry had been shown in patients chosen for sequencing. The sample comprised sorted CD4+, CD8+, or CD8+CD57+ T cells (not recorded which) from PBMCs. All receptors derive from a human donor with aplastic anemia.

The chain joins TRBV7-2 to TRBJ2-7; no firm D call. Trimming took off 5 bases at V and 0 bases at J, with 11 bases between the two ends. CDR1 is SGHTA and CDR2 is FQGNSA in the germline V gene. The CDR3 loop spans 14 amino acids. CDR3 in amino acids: CASSNKGFSYEQYF. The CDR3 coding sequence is TGTGCCAGCAGCAACAAGGGATTCTCCTACGAGCAGTACTTC.

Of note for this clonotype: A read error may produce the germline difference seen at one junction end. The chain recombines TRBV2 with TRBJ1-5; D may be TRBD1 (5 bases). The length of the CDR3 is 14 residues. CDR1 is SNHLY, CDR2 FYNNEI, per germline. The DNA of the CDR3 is TGTGCCGGCAGTGACAGCCTTAGCAACCAGCCCCAGCATTTT. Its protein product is CAGSDSLSNQPQHF.

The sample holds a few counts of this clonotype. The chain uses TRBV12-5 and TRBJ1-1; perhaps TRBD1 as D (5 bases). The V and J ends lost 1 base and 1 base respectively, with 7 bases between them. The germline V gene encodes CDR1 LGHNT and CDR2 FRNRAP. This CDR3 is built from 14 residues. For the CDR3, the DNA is TGTGCTAGTGGTTTGGGGACACAGAACACTGAAGCTTTCTTT. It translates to CASGLGTQNTEAFF.

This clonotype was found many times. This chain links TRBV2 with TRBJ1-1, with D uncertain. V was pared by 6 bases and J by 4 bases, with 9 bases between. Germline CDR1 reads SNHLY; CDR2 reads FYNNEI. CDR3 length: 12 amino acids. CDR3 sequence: CASRTSITEAFF. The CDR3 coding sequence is TGTGCCAGCAGGACTAGTATCACTGAAGCTTTCTTT.

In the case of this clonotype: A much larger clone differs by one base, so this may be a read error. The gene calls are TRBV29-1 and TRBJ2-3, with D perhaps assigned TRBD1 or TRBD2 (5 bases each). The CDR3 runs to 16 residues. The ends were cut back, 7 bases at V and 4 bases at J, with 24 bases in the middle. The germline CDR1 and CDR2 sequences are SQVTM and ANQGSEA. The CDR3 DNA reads TGCAGCGGGAGTGGGTCGGCCCCCGGGACCCCAGATACGCAGTATTTT. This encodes CSGSGSAPGTPDTQYF.

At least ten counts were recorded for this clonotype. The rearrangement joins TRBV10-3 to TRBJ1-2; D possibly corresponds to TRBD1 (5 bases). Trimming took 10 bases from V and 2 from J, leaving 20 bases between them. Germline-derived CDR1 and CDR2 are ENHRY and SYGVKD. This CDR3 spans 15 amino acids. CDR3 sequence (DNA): TGTGCCACTCAGTTACTCCGGGGCGCGAACTATGGCTACACCTTC. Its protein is CATQLLRGANYGYTF.

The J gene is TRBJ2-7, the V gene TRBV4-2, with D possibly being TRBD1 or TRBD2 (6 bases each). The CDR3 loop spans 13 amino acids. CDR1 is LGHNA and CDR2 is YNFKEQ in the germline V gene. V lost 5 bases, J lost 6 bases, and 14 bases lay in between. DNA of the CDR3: TGTGCCAGCAGCTTAGGGGGAGGATTCGAGCAGTACTTC. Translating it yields CASSLGGGFEQYF.

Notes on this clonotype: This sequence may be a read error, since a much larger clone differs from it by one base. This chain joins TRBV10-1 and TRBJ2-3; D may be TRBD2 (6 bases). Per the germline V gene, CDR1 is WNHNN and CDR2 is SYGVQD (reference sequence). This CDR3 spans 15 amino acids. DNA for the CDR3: TGCGACAGCAGTGAGCAGACTAGACCCACAGATACGCAGTATTTT. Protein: CDSSEQTRPTDTQYF.

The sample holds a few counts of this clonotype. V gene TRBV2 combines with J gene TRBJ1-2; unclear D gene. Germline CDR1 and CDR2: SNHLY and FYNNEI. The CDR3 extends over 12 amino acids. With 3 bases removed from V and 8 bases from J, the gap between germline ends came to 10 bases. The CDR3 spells CASSEWLRGYTF. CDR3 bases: TGTGCCAGCAGTGAGTGGCTCAGGGGCTACACCTTC. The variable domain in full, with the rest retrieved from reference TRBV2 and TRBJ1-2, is EPEVTQTPSHQVTQMGQEVILRCVPISNHLYFYWYRQILGQKVEFLVSFYNNEISEKSEIFDDQFSVERPDGSNFTLKIRSTKLEDSAMYFCASSEWLRGYTFGSGTRLTVV.

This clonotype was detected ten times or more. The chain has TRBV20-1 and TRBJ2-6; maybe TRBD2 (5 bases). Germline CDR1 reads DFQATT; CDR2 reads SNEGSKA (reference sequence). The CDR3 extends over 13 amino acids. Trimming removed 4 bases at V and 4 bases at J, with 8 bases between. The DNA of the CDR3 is TGCAGTGCTACTAGCTCCGGGGCCAACGTCCTGACTTTC. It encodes CSATSSGANVLTF.

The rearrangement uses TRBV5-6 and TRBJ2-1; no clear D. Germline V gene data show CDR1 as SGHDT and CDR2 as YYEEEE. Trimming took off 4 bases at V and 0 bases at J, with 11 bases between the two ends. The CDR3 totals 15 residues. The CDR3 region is CASSHRASSYNEQFF. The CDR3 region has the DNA TGTGCCAGCAGCCACCGGGCGAGCTCCTACAATGAGCAGTTCTTC.

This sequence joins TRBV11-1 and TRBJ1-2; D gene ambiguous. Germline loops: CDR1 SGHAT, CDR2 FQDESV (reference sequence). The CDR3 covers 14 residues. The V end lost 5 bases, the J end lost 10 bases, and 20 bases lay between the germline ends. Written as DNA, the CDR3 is TGTGCCAGCAGCCCCCTCATAGGTAGCACCTACTACACCTTC. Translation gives CASSPLIGSTYYTF.